One sample yielded the 15 T cell receptor beta chains listed below, sequenced in a study of technical replicates of blood from several donors. TCRdb's table, derived via immunoSEQ multiplex PCR, lists solely in-frame clones and lacks some. The table records 74,000 or so clones, over 90% of them present only once. Sample: T cells isolated from PBMCs. Receptors originate from a human donor in good health.

The chain joins TRBV28 to TRBJ1-5; a possible D gene is TRBD1 (5 bases). From germline, CDR1 is MDHEN and CDR2 SYDVKM. This CDR3 is 15 amino acids long. V lost 2 bases to trimming and J lost 4 bases, with 12 bases between them. The CDR3 coding sequence is TGTGCCAGCAGTTTAAGGCAGGGTGCGAATCAGCCCCAGCATTTT. Its protein product is CASSLRQGANQPQHF.

The chain is built from TRBV28 and TRBJ1-1; a possible D gene is TRBD1 (5 bases). V gave up 5 bases and J gave up 6 bases, with 19 bases separating them. The CDR3 consists of 15 residues. From germline, CDR1 is MDHEN and CDR2 SYDVKM. The CDR3 region is CASSGWVVSGSEAFF. The CDR3 nucleotides are TGTGCCAGCAGTGGATGGGTCGTCTCAGGGTCTGAAGCTTTCTTT.

The chain carries TRBV19 and TRBJ1-5, with 8 bases that match TRBD1. Unmatched junction bases numbered 5, after V lost 5 bases and J lost 2 bases. CDR3 size: 15 residues. In germline, CDR1 is LNHDA, CDR2 SQIVND (reference sequence). The CDR3 sequence is CASSGYRGGNQPQHF. The CDR3 DNA sequence: TGTGCCAGTAGTGGATACAGGGGGGGCAATCAGCCCCAGCATTTT.

The chain employs TRBV28 and TRBJ2-7, with 8 bases identical to TRBD1. Germline V gene data show CDR1 as MDHEN and CDR2 as SYDVKM. This CDR3 comprises 15 residues. Unmatched junction bases numbered 9, after V lost 5 bases and J lost 3 bases. The CDR3 region has the DNA TGTGCCAGCAGTCCTGGACAGGGAATTTTCTACGAGCAGTACTTC. Its translation is CASSPGQGIFYEQYF.

The rearrangement uses TRBV11-3 and TRBJ2-7; 8 bases match TRBD1. V dropped 1 base and J dropped 5; count of bases not matched to a gene: 7. Germline lookup yields CDR1 SGHNT and CDR2 YENEEA. The CDR3 extends over 15 amino acids. CDR3: CASSLGGDRRNEQYF. The CDR3 DNA sequence: TGTGCCAGCAGCTTAGGGGGGGACAGGAGGAACGAGCAGTACTTC. The entire variable domain, with the rest obtained from reference TRBV11-3 and TRBJ2-7, is as follows: EAGVVQSPRYKIIEKKQPVAFWCNPISGHNTLYWYLQNLGQGPELLIRYENEEAVDDSQLPKDRFSAERLKGVDSTLKIQPAELGDSAVYLCASSLGGDRRNEQYFGPGTRLTVT.

V is TRBV6-6 and J is TRBJ1-5; 8 nucleotides align to TRBD1. V lost 6 bases and J lost 10; bases outside the gene matches: 5. The germline gives CDR1 MNHNY, CDR2 SVGAGI (reference sequence). The CDR3 covers 12 residues. CDR3: CASRISGGPQHF. The CDR3 DNA reads as TGTGCCAGCAGAATTTCAGGGGGCCCCCAGCATTTT.

The chain employs TRBV25-1 and TRBJ2-1; no firm D call. The CDR3 loop spans 11 amino acids. CDR1 is MGHDK, CDR2 SYGVNS, per germline. V lost 5 bases and J lost 9, with 8 bases in between. CDR3 loop: CASSHNLEQFF. As DNA, the CDR3 is TGTGCCAGCAGTCACAACCTTGAGCAGTTCTTC.

The rearrangement links TRBV9 to TRBJ2-1, with D unresolved. The length of the CDR3 is 13 residues. In germline, CDR1 is SGDLS, CDR2 YYNGEE. The germline V and J ends were trimmed by 0 bases and 4 bases, with 5 bases remaining between them. The CDR3 DNA reads as TGTGCCAGCAGCGTAGAGAGGTACAATGAGCAGTTCTTC. Its protein product is CASSVERYNEQFF.

This clone was recorded once. This sequence joins TRBV19 and TRBJ1-3, with TRBD1 identical over 7 bases. This CDR3 is 14 amino acids long. Germline CDR1 is LNHDA and CDR2 is SQIVND (reference sequence). V lost 8 bases to trimming and J lost 1 base; unmatched junction nucleotides: 5. CDR3 in DNA: TGTGCCAGTGCAAACAGGGGTTCTGGAAACACCATATATTTT. Translated: CASANRGSGNTIYF.

The genes are TRBV4-1 and TRBJ1-2; D ambiguous. Germline V lookup: CDR1 MGHRA, CDR2 YSYEKL. The V end was cut by 0 bases, the J end by 5 bases, with 7 bases between. This CDR3 has 13 amino acids. The CDR3 here is CASSQDPRYGYTF. The CDR3 DNA reads TGCGCCAGCAGCCAAGATCCCCGTTATGGCTACACCTTC.

The genes are TRBV5-5 and TRBJ1-2; TRBD1 is a possible D gene (5 bases). CDR3 length equals 15 residues. Germline CDR1 SGHKS, CDR2 YYEKEE (reference sequence). The V and J ends lost 4 bases and 3 bases respectively, with 16 bases between them. The CDR3 region is CASSLGPPEDYGYTF. In DNA, the CDR3 is TGTGCCAGCAGCCTGGGACCTCCCGAGGACTATGGCTACACCTTC.

The CDR3 bases are TGTGCCAGCAGCCTCTCCGGTAATGAGCAGTTCTTC. This encodes CASSLSGNEQFF. The chain is built from TRBV11-3 and TRBJ2-1; D is ambiguous. Trimming cost V 5 bases and J 7 bases, with 9 bases left between them. The CDR3 is 12 amino acids. Germline V gene data show CDR1 as SGHNT and CDR2 as YENEEA.

This chain connects TRBV9 to TRBJ2-3, with 13 bases that match TRBD2. The germline gives CDR1 SGDLS, CDR2 YYNGEE. The junction had 7 bases not matched to a gene; V was cut back by 3 bases and J by 0 bases. The CDR3 extends over 18 amino acids. In nucleotides, the CDR3 is TGTGCCAGCAGCGAGAGGGGACTAGCGGGGTCTAGCACAGATACGCAGTATTTT. This gives the protein CASSERGLAGSSTDTQYF.

The genes are TRBV6-5 and TRBJ1-4, with D hard to call. The CDR3 is 11 amino acids. V lost 5 bases to trimming and J lost 4 bases, with 2 bases between them. The germline CDR1 and CDR2 sequences are MNHEY and SVGAGI. This CDR3 reads CASSHNEKLFF. CDR3 nucleotide sequence: TGTGCCAGCAGTCATAATGAAAAACTGTTTTTT.

The V and J genes are TRBV30 and TRBJ2-5; D uncertain. The CDR3 is 12 amino acids. Trimming cost V 0 bases and J 4 bases, with 6 bases left between them. Germline loops: CDR1 GTSNPN, CDR2 SVGIG (reference sequence). CDR3 loop: CAWSVGGETQYF. The CDR3 coding sequence is TGTGCCTGGAGTGTTGGCGGAGAGACCCAGTACTTC.